The entry below gives a single T cell receptor (beta chain) sequence along with its context. Its target is unknown. The data are from a study of cytomegalovirus exposure and HLA in healthy donors. The study ran its PCR with 60 Vbeta and 13 Jbeta primers. Per the original methods: Later, tens of millions of unique TCR beta chains were counted in an analysis, and roughly 11 million of them were shared. The data were produced by immunoSEQ multiplex PCR, yet TCRdb's version contains in-frame clones alone and is incomplete. D and trimming come from the DNA, and the V and J calls and clone size come from that table. The table includes 170,000 or so clones, about 78% detected once. V lost 6 bases and J lost 8; bases outside the gene matches: 11. In germline, CDR1 is SGHDT, CDR2 YYEEEE. The CDR3 sequence is 15 residues long. Study-level points and caveats: On later analysis, the bulk of CMV-associated TCR beta chains appeared to be HLA-restricted. Among immune exposure information, only CMV serostatus was available. Several of the most significant clusters appeared, in a later analysis, to be linked to common viral pathogens.

Sequences were obtained from PBMCs. The rearrangement uses TRBV5-6 and TRBJ1-6; 7 bases match TRBD1. This clonotype was obtained from a woman aged 50 to 60 in good health and CMV-seropositive. The CDR3 loop is CASTRKGTAYSPLHF. The DNA of the CDR3 is TGTGCCAGCACCCGGAAAGGGACAGCTTATTCACCCCTCCACTTT.